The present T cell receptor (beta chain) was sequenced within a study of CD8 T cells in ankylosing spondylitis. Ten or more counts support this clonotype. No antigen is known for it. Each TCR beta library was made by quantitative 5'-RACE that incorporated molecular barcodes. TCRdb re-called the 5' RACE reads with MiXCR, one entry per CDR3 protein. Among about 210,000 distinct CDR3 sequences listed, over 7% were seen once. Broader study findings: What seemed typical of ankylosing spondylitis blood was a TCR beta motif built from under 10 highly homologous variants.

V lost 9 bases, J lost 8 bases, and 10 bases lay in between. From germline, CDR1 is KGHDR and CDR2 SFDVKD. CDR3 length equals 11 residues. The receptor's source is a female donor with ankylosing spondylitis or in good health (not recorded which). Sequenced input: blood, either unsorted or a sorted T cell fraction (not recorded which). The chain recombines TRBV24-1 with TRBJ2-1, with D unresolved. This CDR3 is CATGDLDEQFF. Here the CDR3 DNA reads TGTGCCACCGGGGATCTCGATGAGCAGTTCTTC.